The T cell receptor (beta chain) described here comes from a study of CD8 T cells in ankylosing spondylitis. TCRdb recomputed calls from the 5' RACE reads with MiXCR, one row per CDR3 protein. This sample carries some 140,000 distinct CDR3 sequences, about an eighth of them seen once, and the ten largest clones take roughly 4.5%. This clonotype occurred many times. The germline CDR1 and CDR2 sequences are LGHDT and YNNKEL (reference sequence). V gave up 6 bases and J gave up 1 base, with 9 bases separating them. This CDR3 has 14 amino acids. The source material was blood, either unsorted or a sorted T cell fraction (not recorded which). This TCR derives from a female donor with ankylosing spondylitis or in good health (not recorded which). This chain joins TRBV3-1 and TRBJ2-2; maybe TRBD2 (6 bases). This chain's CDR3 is CASRVGGNTGELFF. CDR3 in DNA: TGTGCCAGCAGGGTCGGGGGGAACACCGGGGAGCTGTTTTTT.